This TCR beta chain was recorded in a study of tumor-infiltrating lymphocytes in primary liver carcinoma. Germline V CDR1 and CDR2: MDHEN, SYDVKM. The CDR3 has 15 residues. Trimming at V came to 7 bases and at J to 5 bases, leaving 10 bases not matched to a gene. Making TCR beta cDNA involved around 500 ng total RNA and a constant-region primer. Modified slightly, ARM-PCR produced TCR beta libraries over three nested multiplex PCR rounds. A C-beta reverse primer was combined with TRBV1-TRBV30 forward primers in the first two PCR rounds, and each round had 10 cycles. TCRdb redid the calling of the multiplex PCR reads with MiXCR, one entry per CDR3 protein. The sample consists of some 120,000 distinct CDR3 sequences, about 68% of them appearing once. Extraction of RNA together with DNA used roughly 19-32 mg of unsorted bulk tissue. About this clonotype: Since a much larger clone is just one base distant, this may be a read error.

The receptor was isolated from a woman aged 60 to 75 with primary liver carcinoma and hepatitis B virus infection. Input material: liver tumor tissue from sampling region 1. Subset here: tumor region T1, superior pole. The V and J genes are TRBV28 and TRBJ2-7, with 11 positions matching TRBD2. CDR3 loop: CASTNRLAGINEQYF. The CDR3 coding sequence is TGTGCCAGCACCAACAGACTAGCGGGGATTAACGAGCAGTACTTC.